Listed here are 3 T cell receptor beta chains from one sample, sequenced in a study of OX40 agonist ivuxolimab in advanced cancers. Repertoires were generated with immunoSEQ multiplex PCR, while TCRdb's copy carries only in-frame clones and drops some. The sample carries 35,000 to 55,000 clones, 70% to 90% recorded once. Material: CD4+ or CD8+ T cells sorted from blood, obtained in a trial of the OX40 agonist ivuxolimab. Every receptor here comes from an adult with an advanced solid tumor such as melanoma, head and neck, liver or kidney cancer.

This sequence joins TRBV28 and TRBJ2-5, with a possible D match to TRBD2 (6 bases). V lost 8 bases, J lost 4 bases, and 20 bases lay in between. The CDR3 is 15 residues long. Germline CDR1 and CDR2: MDHEN and SYDVKM. In DNA form, the CDR3 reads TGTGCCAGCGGAGGGATCACGGGGAGCACAGAGACCCAGTACTTC. The encoded protein is CASGGITGSTETQYF.

A remark on this clone: Other DNA sequences in the sample encode the same CDR3. J is TRBJ1-5 and V is TRBV30; weak D call: TRBD1 (5 bases). The V gene's germline CDR1 is GTSNPN and CDR2 SVGIG (reference sequence). V was clipped by 0 bases and J by 2 bases, with 5 bases between them. CDR3 length: 13 amino acids. The CDR3 DNA reads as TGTGCCTGGAGTGTACAGGGCAATCAGCCCCAGCATTTT. It encodes CAWSVQGNQPQHF.

In its sample, this clone was seen a few times. A junction end diverges from the germline sequence, so it may reflect a read error. This chain connects TRBV28 to TRBJ2-7; D remains unclear. In germline, CDR1 is MDHEN, CDR2 SYDVKM. The CDR3 loop spans 12 amino acids. The CDR3 coding sequence is TGTGCCAGCAGTTCTGGACCCCTGGTGAGTTGGTTC. Its protein product is CASSSGPLVSWF.